The rows below give T cell receptor beta chains drawn from one sample of a study of blood T cell repertoires in COVID-19. TCRdb's copy holds only in-frame clones and misses some; the assay was immunoSEQ multiplex PCR. This sample has 250,000 to 350,000 clones, with around 87% found just once. Material: peripheral blood. Source of these receptors: a woman in her forties or fifties who had recovered from COVID-19. The CDR3 runs from the conserved cysteine through the conserved F or W. A D gene is named only where the DNA matches it firmly. Some rows mark clone size as missing; the rest say once, few, many or name a class of expanded clone.

clone_size: NA
v_call: TRBV12-3/TRBV12-4
d_call: TRBD1
j_call: TRBJ1-2
cdr3_nt: TGTGCCAGCAGCCAGGGGGCCCACTATGGCTACACCTTC
cdr3_aa: CASSQGAHYGYTF

clone_size: once
v_call: TRBV5-1
d_call: TRBD1
j_call: TRBJ1-2
cdr3_nt: TGCGCCAGCAGTTTCAGGGGGCTTAGGGAGCCTAATGGCTACACCTTC
cdr3_aa: CASSFRGLREPNGYTF

clone_size: NA
v_call: TRBV15
d_call: NA
j_call: TRBJ2-7
cdr3_nt: TGTGCCACCAGCAGAGATCGACTATCGAGCTACGAGCAGTACTTC
cdr3_aa: CATSRDRLSSYEQYF

clone_size: NA
v_call: TRBV7-2
d_call: TRBD1
j_call: TRBJ1-2
cdr3_nt: TGTGCCAGCAGCTTAGCGACAGGGAGAGGCTACACCTTC
cdr3_aa: CASSLATGRGYTF

clone_size: NA
v_call: TRBV4-2
d_call: TRBD1
j_call: TRBJ1-1
cdr3_nt: TGTGCCAGCAGCATCCGGACAGGCGGGAACACTGAAGCTTTCTTT
cdr3_aa: CASSIRTGGNTEAFF

clone_size: NA
v_call: TRBV5-5
d_call: NA
j_call: TRBJ2-5
cdr3_nt: TGTGCCAGCAGTCGGAGAGGACAAGAGACCCAGTACTTC
cdr3_aa: CASSRRGQETQYF

clone_size: NA
v_call: TRBV11-2
d_call: NA
j_call: TRBJ1-3
cdr3_nt: TGTGCCAGCAGCTTAGGAATTTTTGATCCGAGCTCTGGAAACACCATATATTTT
cdr3_aa: CASSLGIFDPSSGNTIYF

clone_size: few
v_call: TRBV10-3
d_call: TRBD2
j_call: TRBJ2-7
cdr3_nt: TGTGCCACCCGGACTAGCGGAACCTACGAGCAGTACTTC
cdr3_aa: CATRTSGTYEQYF

clone_size: NA
v_call: TRBV10-3
d_call: TRBD1
j_call: TRBJ2-7
cdr3_nt: TGTGCCATCAGAACCGGGACAGGCCTCTACGAGCAGTACTTC
cdr3_aa: CAIRTGTGLYEQYF

clone_size: once
v_call: TRBV2
d_call: TRBD1
j_call: TRBJ1-1
cdr3_nt: TGTGCCAGCAGTCCCCCGGACAGGTTGAACACTGAAGCTTTCTTT
cdr3_aa: CASSPPDRLNTEAFF

clone_size: NA
v_call: TRBV14
d_call: TRBD2
j_call: TRBJ2-5
cdr3_nt: TGTGCCAGCAGCCCGGAGACAGCGGGATGGCAAGAGACCCAGTACTTC
cdr3_aa: CASSPETAGWQETQYF

clone_size: NA
v_call: TRBV18
d_call: TRBD1
j_call: TRBJ1-5
cdr3_nt: TGTGCCAGCTCATCCGGGACAGGGCCTCAGCCCCAGCATTTT
cdr3_aa: CASSSGTGPQPQHF

clone_size: NA
v_call: TRBV19
d_call: TRBD1
j_call: TRBJ1-5
cdr3_nt: TGTGCCAGTAGTATACTACCCGGACAGGCCAATCAGCCCCAGCATTTT
cdr3_aa: CASSILPGQANQPQHF

clone_size: NA
v_call: TRBV12-3/TRBV12-4
d_call: NA
j_call: TRBJ1-5
cdr3_nt: TGTGCCAGCAGTTTCAGGGTGGAACAGCCCCAGCATTTT
cdr3_aa: CASSFRVEQPQHF

clone_size: NA
v_call: TRBV9
d_call: NA
j_call: TRBJ2-3
cdr3_nt: TGTGCCAGCAGCGTAGCAGGGAGGACCACAGATACGCAGTATTTT
cdr3_aa: CASSVAGRTTDTQYF

clone_size: few
v_call: TRBV5-1
d_call: NA
j_call: TRBJ2-6
cdr3_nt: TGCGCCAGCAGCCCGACAGACTCTGGGGCCAACGTCCTGACTTTC
cdr3_aa: CASSPTDSGANVLTF

clone_size: NA
v_call: TRBV6-4
d_call: NA
j_call: TRBJ2-2
cdr3_nt: TGTGCCAGCAGTGACTTCCGCGGGGAGCTGTTTTTT
cdr3_aa: CASSDFRGELFF

clone_size: once
v_call: TRBV12-3/TRBV12-4
d_call: TRBD1
j_call: TRBJ1-2
cdr3_nt: TGTGCCAGCAGTCCCGGGACAGTGGATGGCTACACCTTC
cdr3_aa: CASSPGTVDGYTF

clone_size: few
v_call: TRBV5-1
d_call: TRBD1
j_call: TRBJ1-2
cdr3_nt: TGCGCCAGCAGCTTATCAACCGGGGACAGCTATGGCTACACCTTC
cdr3_aa: CASSLSTGDSYGYTF

clone_size: NA
v_call: TRBV19
d_call: TRBD1
j_call: TRBJ1-6
cdr3_nt: TGTGCCAGTACTCCGACAGGGTTAGGATCACCCCTCCACTTT
cdr3_aa: CASTPTGLGSPLHF

clone_size: NA
v_call: TRBV6-2/TRBV6-3
d_call: TRBD1
j_call: TRBJ1-5
cdr3_nt: TGTGCCAGCAGTCCGAGGACAGGCGGCACATATAATCAGCCCCAGCATTTT
cdr3_aa: CASSPRTGGTYNQPQHF

clone_size: once
v_call: TRBV12-5
d_call: TRBD2
j_call: TRBJ2-1
cdr3_nt: TGTGCTAGTGGTTCCTACCGTTCCGGACTAGCCGTCGTCAATGAGCAGTTCTTC
cdr3_aa: CASGSYRSGLAVVNEQFF

clone_size: NA
v_call: TRBV7-3
d_call: TRBD1
j_call: TRBJ2-2
cdr3_nt: TGTGCCAGCAGCGCCCCCGGAGGACAGGGTTCCGGGGAGCTGTTTTTT
cdr3_aa: CASSAPGGQGSGELFF

clone_size: NA
v_call: TRBV12-3/TRBV12-4
d_call: NA
j_call: TRBJ1-2
cdr3_nt: TGTGCCAGCAGTTTAGAGGGAGACTATGGCTACACCTTC
cdr3_aa: CASSLEGDYGYTF

clone_size: NA
v_call: TRBV7-9
d_call: NA
j_call: TRBJ2-2
cdr3_nt: TGTGCCAGCAGCTCAAGCGGGTCCCACACCGGGGAGCTGTTTTTT
cdr3_aa: CASSSSGSHTGELFF

clone_size: NA
v_call: TRBV19
d_call: NA
j_call: TRBJ1-1
cdr3_nt: TGTGCCAGTTGCCTCGCGGGAACTAGGGCTGAAGCTTTCTTT
cdr3_aa: CASCLAGTRAEAFF

clone_size: NA
v_call: TRBV19
d_call: NA
j_call: TRBJ2-1
cdr3_nt: TGTGCCAGCCGCCCGGAGGGGAACAATGAGCAGTTCTTC
cdr3_aa: CASRPEGNNEQFF

clone_size: once
v_call: TRBV19
d_call: TRBD2
j_call: TRBJ2-5
cdr3_nt: TGTGCCAGTAGTAGTGGCGGGGGGGCCTGGGAGACCCAGTACTTC
cdr3_aa: CASSSGGGAWETQYF

clone_size: NA
v_call: TRBV4-3
d_call: NA
j_call: TRBJ2-3
cdr3_nt: TGCGCCAGCAGCCAGCACACCGGGGTGGATACGCAGTATTTT
cdr3_aa: CASSQHTGVDTQYF

clone_size: NA
v_call: TRBV2
d_call: NA
j_call: TRBJ1-2
cdr3_nt: TGTGCCAGCAGCGTTTCGTCGGTTAGCTATGGCTACACCTTC
cdr3_aa: CASSVSSVSYGYTF

clone_size: NA
v_call: TRBV7-2
d_call: NA
j_call: TRBJ2-7
cdr3_nt: TGTGCCAGCAGCTTAGTGAGAGCTCCCTCCTACGAGCAGTACTTC
cdr3_aa: CASSLVRAPSYEQYF

clone_size: NA
v_call: TRBV10-2
d_call: NA
j_call: TRBJ1-2
cdr3_nt: TGCGCCAGCAGTGCCACAGCTAACTATGGCTACACCTTC
cdr3_aa: CASSATANYGYTF

clone_size: NA
v_call: TRBV6-2/TRBV6-3
d_call: TRBD1
j_call: TRBJ1-2
cdr3_nt: TGTGCCAGCAGCCCAACAGGGGCAAAAAACTATGGCTACACCTTC
cdr3_aa: CASSPTGAKNYGYTF

clone_size: NA
v_call: TRBV7-3
d_call: NA
j_call: TRBJ2-3
cdr3_nt: TGTGCCAGCAGTCGTGGACACACAGATACGCAGTATTTT
cdr3_aa: CASSRGHTDTQYF

clone_size: NA
v_call: TRBV6-5
d_call: NA
j_call: TRBJ1-2
cdr3_nt: TGTGCCAGCAGTATGCGGGACGGAGATTATGGCTACACCTTC
cdr3_aa: CASSMRDGDYGYTF

clone_size: once
v_call: TRBV5-1
d_call: NA
j_call: TRBJ2-1
cdr3_nt: TGCGCCAGCAGCTCCGGCGAGGCGGGCGATGAGCAGTTCTTC
cdr3_aa: CASSSGEAGDEQFF

clone_size: NA
v_call: TRBV7-2
d_call: NA
j_call: TRBJ1-1
cdr3_nt: TGTGCCAGCAGCCTTGGGAGATTCGGCTTGAACACTGAAGCTTTCTTT
cdr3_aa: CASSLGRFGLNTEAFF

clone_size: NA
v_call: TRBV7-2
d_call: TRBD2
j_call: TRBJ2-1
cdr3_nt: TGTGCCAGCAGCAGAACTCTAGCGGGGGGCTCCCAAAAGCAGTTCTTC
cdr3_aa: CASSRTLAGGSQKQFF

clone_size: NA
v_call: TRBV7-9
d_call: TRBD1
j_call: TRBJ1-5
cdr3_nt: TGTGCCAGCAGCCCCGGGACAGGGGGCTATAGCAATCAGCCCCAGCATTTT
cdr3_aa: CASSPGTGGYSNQPQHF

clone_size: few
v_call: TRBV10-3
d_call: NA
j_call: TRBJ1-1
cdr3_nt: TGTGCCATCAGTGTGGGGGGGGACACTGAAGCTTTCTTT
cdr3_aa: CAISVGGDTEAFF

clone_size: NA
v_call: TRBV27
d_call: TRBD2
j_call: TRBJ2-1
cdr3_nt: TGTGCCAGCAGTACTGGGGGAAGCGGGAGTTCAGGCTACAATGAGCAGTTCTTC
cdr3_aa: CASSTGGSGSSGYNEQFF

clone_size: NA
v_call: TRBV11-2
d_call: NA
j_call: TRBJ2-7
cdr3_nt: TGTGCCAGCAGCTTAGCAAAGGGGTTTTTGTACGAGCAGTACTTC
cdr3_aa: CASSLAKGFLYEQYF

clone_size: NA
v_call: TRBV6-5
d_call: TRBD1
j_call: TRBJ1-5
cdr3_nt: TGTGCCAGCAGTTACGTGCCAGGGGGACAGCCCCAGCATTTT
cdr3_aa: CASSYVPGGQPQHF

clone_size: NA
v_call: TRBV6-5
d_call: NA
j_call: TRBJ1-5
cdr3_nt: TGTGCCAGCCAGGTTAACATTTATAGCAATCAGCCCCAGCATTTT
cdr3_aa: CASQVNIYSNQPQHF

clone_size: NA
v_call: TRBV27
d_call: NA
j_call: TRBJ2-7
cdr3_nt: TGTGCCAGCAGTGCGTACCCCGGGGATTACGGGCAGTACTTC
cdr3_aa: CASSAYPGDYGQYF

clone_size: NA
v_call: TRBV7-9
d_call: NA
j_call: TRBJ1-2
cdr3_nt: TGTGCCAGCAGCCGAGACTTGAACCACCCCTATGGCTACACCTTC
cdr3_aa: CASSRDLNHPYGYTF

clone_size: NA
v_call: TRBV7-9
d_call: NA
j_call: TRBJ2-7
cdr3_nt: TGTGCCAGCAGCCCCCATATGGGGGCAGCGGACCTGCCCTACGAGCAGTACTTC
cdr3_aa: CASSPHMGAADLPYEQYF

clone_size: NA
v_call: TRBV10-3
d_call: NA
j_call: TRBJ2-7
cdr3_nt: TGTGCCATCAGTGGTGACAGATCCTACGAGCAGTACTTC
cdr3_aa: CAISGDRSYEQYF